The 10 T cell receptor beta chains presented below share a single source sample, sequenced in a study of Graves' ophthalmopathy and Graves' hyperthyroidism (dated by TCRdb to 2016 to 2018). For sequencing, an Illumina HiSeq 2000 was employed. For repertoire sequencing, the TCR beta CDR3 regions were amplified from RNA transcripts. The first round was an RT-PCR using HTBI primers with the Qiagen OneStep RT-PCR kit, and this first round was followed by a second-round multiplex PCR, then size selection and purification. TCRdb redid the processing of the public reads, applying fastp at Q25 and MiXCR, and retained in-frame beta chains. One record per CDR3 amino acid sequence lists the most common genes and DNA. Within this sample are 15,000 to 20,000 distinct CDR3 sequences, with 46% of them counted one time only. Roughly 27% of the sample comes from the top ten. The sequencing sample was made of peripheral blood. All receptors derive from a woman aged 40 to 50 with stable Graves' hyperthyroidism. Donor details come from another sample of the same person, matched by shared clones.

As concerns this clonotype: This clone may be a read error of a much larger clone one base away. V is TRBV9 and J is TRBJ1-4; possible D gene TRBD1, 6 bases. CDR1 and CDR2 from the germline V gene are SGDLS and YYNGEE. The CDR3 extends over 15 amino acids. This CDR3 is CACSPSGGLGEKLFF. The CDR3 nucleotides are TGTGCCTGCAGCCCCTCTGGGGGGCTCGGTGAAAAACTGTTTTTT.

The V gene is TRBV10-1, the J gene TRBJ1-1; D remains unclear. This CDR3 is built from 13 residues. Germline V gene lookup returns CDR1 WNHNN and CDR2 SYGVQD (reference sequence). The V and J ends lost 11 bases and 0 bases respectively, with 13 bases between them. This CDR3 reads CACTPNLNTEAFF. Written as DNA, the CDR3 is TGCGCCTGCACCCCAAACTTGAACACTGAAGCTTTCTTT.

Many counts were recorded for this clonotype. V usage is TRBV12-3 or TRBV12-4 and J usage is TRBJ2-7; no definite D call. The CDR3 extends over 11 amino acids. The germline V and J ends were trimmed by 2 bases and 7 bases, with 6 bases remaining between them. The CDR3 DNA reads TGTGCCAGCAGTTTAACACAGGAGCAGTACTTC. Translated, it gives CASSLTQEQYF.

The chain carries TRBV19 and TRBJ2-2; tentative D call: TRBD2 (5 bases). Trimming cost V 6 bases and J 7 bases, with 12 bases left between them. CDR3 length: 13 amino acids. CDR1 is LNHDA, CDR2 SQIVND, per germline (reference sequence). The CDR3 DNA reads as TGTGCCAGTAGCAAAACCGACTACGGGGAGCTGTTTTTT. This codes for CASSKTDYGELFF.

This clonotype was counted a single time. The gene calls are TRBV11-3 and TRBJ1-4; D call uncertain. V lost 1 base to trimming and J lost 5 bases, with 14 bases between them. The CDR3 spans 16 residues. Germline CDR1 reads SGHNT; CDR2 reads YENEEA. The CDR3 DNA follows: TGTGCCAGCAGCTTAGTCGGTAGGCAGGAGAATGAAAAACTGTTTTTT. This codes for CASSLVGRQENEKLFF. The whole variable domain, remainder taken from reference TRBV11-3 and TRBJ1-4, is EAGVVQSPRYKIIEKKQPVAFWCNPISGHNTLYWYLQNLGQGPELLIRYENEEAVDDSQLPKDRFSAERLKGVDSTLKIQPAELGDSAVYLCASSLVGRQENEKLFFGSGTQLSVL.

This clonotype has more than one count but fewer than ten. The chain recombines TRBV3-1 with TRBJ2-7; D is perhaps TRBD1 (6 bases). The CDR3 runs to 16 residues. Trimming pared 0 bases from V and 5 bases from J, leaving 17 bases between. In germline, CDR1 is LGHDT, CDR2 YNNKEL (reference sequence). CDR3 DNA: TGTGCCAGCAGCCAAGATAACCAGGGGAAGGCCCACGAGCAGTACTTC. As protein: CASSQDNQGKAHEQYF.

Ten or more counts support this clonotype. This chain connects TRBV7-3 to TRBJ2-3; 7 positions agree with TRBD2. V lost 2 bases and J lost 1; bases outside the gene matches: 0. Germline V gene lookup returns CDR1 SGHTA and CDR2 FQGTGA. This CDR3 has 14 amino acids. The DNA for the CDR3 is TGTGCCAGCAGCTTACTAGCGGGCACAGATACGCAGTATTTT. This codes for CASSLLAGTDTQYF.

This clonotype is medium-sized within its sample. The chain combines TRBV7-2 with TRBJ1-1; 7 bases align to TRBD1. The CDR3 sequence is 13 residues long. Germline CDR1 and CDR2: SGHTA and FQGNSA. V was clipped by 4 bases and J by 1 base; unmatched bases: 0. CDR3 bases: TGTGCCAGCAGCTACAGGGGGAACACTGAAGCTTTCTTT. Translating it yields CASSYRGNTEAFF.

This clonotype was counted only a few times. The V and J genes are TRBV4-1 and TRBJ2-7, with TRBD2 matching 14 bases. J was trimmed by 2 bases and V by 1 base; bases with no gene match: 10. This CDR3 is 19 amino acids long. The germline gives CDR1 MGHRA, CDR2 YSYEKL. CDR3 sequence: CASSQGWGLAGVGTYEQYF. CDR3 DNA sequence: TGCGCCAGCAGCCAAGGGTGGGGACTAGCGGGAGTCGGAACCTACGAGCAGTACTTC.

The chain links TRBV19 to TRBJ2-2; 10 bases agree with TRBD2. Trimming took 5 bases from V and 5 from J; bases not matched to a gene: 17. From germline, CDR1 is LNHDA and CDR2 SQIVND (reference sequence). The CDR3 runs 19 residues. The CDR3 region is CASSGDLTSGISWTGELFF. Here the CDR3 DNA reads TGTGCCAGTAGTGGGGACCTAACTAGCGGGATCTCTTGGACCGGGGAGCTGTTTTTT.